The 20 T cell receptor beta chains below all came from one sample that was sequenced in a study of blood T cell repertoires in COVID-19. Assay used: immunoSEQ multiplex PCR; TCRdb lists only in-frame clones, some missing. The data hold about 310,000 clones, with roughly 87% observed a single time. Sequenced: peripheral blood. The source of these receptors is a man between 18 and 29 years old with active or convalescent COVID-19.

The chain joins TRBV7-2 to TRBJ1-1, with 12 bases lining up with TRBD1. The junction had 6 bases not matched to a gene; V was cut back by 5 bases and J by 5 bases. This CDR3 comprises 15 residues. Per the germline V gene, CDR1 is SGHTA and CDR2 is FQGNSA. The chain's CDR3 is CASSGTGGSETEAFF. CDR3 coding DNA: TGTGCCAGCAGCGGGACAGGGGGCTCGGAGACTGAAGCTTTCTTT. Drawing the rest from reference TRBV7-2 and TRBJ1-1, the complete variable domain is GAGVSQSPSNKVTEKGKDVELRCDPISGHTALYWYRQSLGQGLEFLIYFQGNSAPDKSGLPSDRFSAERTGGSVSTLTIQRTQQEDSAVYLCASSGTGGSETEAFFGQGTRLTVV.

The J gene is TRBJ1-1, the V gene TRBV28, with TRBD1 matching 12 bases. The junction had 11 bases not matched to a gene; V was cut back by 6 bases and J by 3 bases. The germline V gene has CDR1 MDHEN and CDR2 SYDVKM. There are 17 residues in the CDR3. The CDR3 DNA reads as TGTGCCAGCAGCCATCGTGGGACAGGGGGCTTGGACACTGAAGCTTTCTTT. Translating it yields CASSHRGTGGLDTEAFF.

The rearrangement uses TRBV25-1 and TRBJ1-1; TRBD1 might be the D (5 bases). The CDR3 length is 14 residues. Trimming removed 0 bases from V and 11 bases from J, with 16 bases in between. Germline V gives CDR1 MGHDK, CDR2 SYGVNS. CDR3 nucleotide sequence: TGTGCCAGCAGTGAATATAGTGCAGGGAGGGTCGCTTTCTTT. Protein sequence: CASSEYSAGRVAFF.

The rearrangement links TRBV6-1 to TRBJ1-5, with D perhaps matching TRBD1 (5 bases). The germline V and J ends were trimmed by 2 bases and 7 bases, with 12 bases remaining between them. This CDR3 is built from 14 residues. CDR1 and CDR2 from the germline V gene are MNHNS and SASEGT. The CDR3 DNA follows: TGTGCCAGCAGTGAACCGGGGGGGGACCAGCCCCAGCATTTT. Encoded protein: CASSEPGGDQPQHF.

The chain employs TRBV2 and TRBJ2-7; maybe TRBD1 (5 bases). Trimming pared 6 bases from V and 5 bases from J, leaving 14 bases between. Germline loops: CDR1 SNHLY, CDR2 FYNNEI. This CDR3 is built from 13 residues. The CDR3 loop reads CASSSRVLDEQYF. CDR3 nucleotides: TGTGCCAGCAGCTCCAGGGTGTTGGACGAGCAGTACTTC. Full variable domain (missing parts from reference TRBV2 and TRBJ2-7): EPEVTQTPSHQVTQMGQEVILRCVPISNHLYFYWYRQILGQKVEFLVSFYNNEISEKSEIFDDQFSVERPDGSNFTLKIRSTKLEDSAMYFCASSSRVLDEQYFGPGTRLTVT.

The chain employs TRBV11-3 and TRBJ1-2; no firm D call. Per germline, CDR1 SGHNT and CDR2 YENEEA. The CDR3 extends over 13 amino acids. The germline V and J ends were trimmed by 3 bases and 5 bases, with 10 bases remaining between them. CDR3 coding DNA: TGTGCCAGCAGCTTGGCACGGGAATATGGCTACACCTTC. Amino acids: CASSLAREYGYTF. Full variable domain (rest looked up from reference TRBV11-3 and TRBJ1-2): EAGVVQSPRYKIIEKKQPVAFWCNPISGHNTLYWYLQNLGQGPELLIRYENEEAVDDSQLPKDRFSAERLKGVDSTLKIQPAELGDSAVYLCASSLAREYGYTFGSGTRLTVV.

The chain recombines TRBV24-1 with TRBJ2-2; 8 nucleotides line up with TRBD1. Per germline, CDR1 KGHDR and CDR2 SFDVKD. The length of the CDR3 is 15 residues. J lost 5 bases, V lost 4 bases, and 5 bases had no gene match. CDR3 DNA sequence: TGTGCCACCAGTGAACCAGGGGGCGGAACCGGGGAGCTGTTTTTT. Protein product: CATSEPGGGTGELFF.

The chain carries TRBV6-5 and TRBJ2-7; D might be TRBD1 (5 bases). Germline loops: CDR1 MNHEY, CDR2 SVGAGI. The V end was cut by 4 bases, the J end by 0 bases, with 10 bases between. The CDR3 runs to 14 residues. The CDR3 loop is CASSSRASSYEQYF. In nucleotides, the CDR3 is TGTGCCAGCAGTTCCAGGGCTAGCTCCTACGAGCAGTACTTC.

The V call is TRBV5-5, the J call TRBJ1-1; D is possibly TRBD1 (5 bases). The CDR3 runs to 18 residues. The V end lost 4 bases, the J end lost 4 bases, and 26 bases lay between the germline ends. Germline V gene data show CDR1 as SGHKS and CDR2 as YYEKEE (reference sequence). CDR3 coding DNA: TGTGCCAGCAGCCCCCCCCCGGGGGTGTTTGGCTTGGGCACTGAAGCTTTCTTT. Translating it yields CASSPPPGVFGLGTEAFF.

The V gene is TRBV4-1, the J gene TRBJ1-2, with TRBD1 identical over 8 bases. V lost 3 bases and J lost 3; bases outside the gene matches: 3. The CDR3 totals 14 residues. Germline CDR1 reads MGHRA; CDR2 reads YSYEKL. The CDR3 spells CASSQKTGDYGYTF. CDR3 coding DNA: TGCGCCAGCAGCCAGAAGACAGGGGACTATGGCTACACCTTC.

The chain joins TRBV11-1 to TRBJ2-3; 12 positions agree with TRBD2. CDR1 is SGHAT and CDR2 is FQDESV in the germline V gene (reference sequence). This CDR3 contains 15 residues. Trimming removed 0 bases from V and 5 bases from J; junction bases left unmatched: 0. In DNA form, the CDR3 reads TGTGCCAGCAGCTTAGCACTAGCGGGAGGAGATACGCAGTATTTT. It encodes CASSLALAGGDTQYF.

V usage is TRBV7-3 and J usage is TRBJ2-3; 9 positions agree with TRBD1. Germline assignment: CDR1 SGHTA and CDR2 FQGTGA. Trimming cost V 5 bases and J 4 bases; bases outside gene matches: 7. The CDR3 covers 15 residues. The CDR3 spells CASSPPGQGPDTQYF. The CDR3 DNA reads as TGTGCCAGCAGCCCCCCGGGACAGGGCCCAGATACGCAGTATTTT.

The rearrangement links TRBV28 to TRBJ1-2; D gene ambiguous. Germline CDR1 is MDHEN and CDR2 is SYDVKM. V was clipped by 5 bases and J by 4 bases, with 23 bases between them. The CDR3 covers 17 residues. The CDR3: CASSILGKDLRGYGYTF. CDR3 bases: TGTGCCAGCAGTATACTAGGGAAGGACCTTAGAGGCTATGGCTACACCTTC.

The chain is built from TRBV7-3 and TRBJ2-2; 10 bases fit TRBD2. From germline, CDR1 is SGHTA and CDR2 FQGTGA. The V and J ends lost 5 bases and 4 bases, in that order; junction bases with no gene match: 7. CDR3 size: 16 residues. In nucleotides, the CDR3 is TGTGCCAGCAGCCCTAGCGGGAGCACCCTCACCGGGGAGCTGTTTTTT. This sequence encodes CASSPSGSTLTGELFF.

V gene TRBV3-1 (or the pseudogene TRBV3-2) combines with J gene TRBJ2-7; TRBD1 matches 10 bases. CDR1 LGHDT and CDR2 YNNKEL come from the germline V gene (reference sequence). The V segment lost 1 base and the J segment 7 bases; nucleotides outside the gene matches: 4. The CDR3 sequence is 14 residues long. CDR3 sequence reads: CASSQVRTGGEQYF. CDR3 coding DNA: TGTGCCAGCAGCCAAGTAAGGACAGGGGGTGAGCAGTACTTC.

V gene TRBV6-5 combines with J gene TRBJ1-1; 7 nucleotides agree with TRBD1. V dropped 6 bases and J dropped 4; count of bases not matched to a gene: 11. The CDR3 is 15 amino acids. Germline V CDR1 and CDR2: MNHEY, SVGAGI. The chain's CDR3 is CASRPVTGVSTEAFF. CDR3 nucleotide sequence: TGTGCCAGCAGACCAGTTACAGGGGTTTCCACTGAAGCTTTCTTT.

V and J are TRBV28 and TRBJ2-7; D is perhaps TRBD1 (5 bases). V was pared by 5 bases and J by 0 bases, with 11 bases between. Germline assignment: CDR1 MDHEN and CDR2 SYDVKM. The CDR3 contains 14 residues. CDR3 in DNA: TGTGCCAGCAGTCAATACGACAGCTCCTACGAGCAGTACTTC. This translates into CASSQYDSSYEQYF.

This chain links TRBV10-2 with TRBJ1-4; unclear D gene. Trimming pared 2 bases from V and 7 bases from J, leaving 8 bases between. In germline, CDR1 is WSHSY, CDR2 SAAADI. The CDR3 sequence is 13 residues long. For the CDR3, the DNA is TGCGCCAGCAGTGAGGTGTTTCTTGAAAAACTGTTTTTT. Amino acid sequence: CASSEVFLEKLFF.

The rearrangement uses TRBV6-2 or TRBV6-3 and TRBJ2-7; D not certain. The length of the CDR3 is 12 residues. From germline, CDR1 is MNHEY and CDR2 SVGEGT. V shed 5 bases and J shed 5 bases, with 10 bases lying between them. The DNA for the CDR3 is TGTGCCAGCAGTAATCCCGAGGACGAGCAGTACTTC. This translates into CASSNPEDEQYF.

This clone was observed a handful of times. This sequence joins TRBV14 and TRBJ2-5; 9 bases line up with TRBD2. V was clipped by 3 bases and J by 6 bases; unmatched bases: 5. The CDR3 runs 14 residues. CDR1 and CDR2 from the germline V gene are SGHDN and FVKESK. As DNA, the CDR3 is TGTGCCAGCAGCCATGGACTAGCGTGGCAGACCCAGTACTTC. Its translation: CASSHGLAWQTQYF.